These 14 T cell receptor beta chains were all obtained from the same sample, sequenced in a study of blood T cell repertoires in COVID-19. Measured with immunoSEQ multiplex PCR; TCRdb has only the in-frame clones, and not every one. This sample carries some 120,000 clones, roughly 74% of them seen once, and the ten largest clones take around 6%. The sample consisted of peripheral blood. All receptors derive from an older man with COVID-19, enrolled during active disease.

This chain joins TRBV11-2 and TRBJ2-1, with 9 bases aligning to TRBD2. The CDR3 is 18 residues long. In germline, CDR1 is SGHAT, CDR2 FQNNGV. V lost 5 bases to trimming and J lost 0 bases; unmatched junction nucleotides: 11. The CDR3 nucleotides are TGTGCCAGCAGCCCGGTAGCGGGAGAGAGGGTCTCCTACAATGAGCAGTTCTTC. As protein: CASSPVAGERVSYNEQFF.

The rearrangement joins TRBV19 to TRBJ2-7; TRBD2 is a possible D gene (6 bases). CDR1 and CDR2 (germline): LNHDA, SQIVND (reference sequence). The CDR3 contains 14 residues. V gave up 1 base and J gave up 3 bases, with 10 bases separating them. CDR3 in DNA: TGTGCCAGTAGTATAGGCCGGAGGGGCTACGAGCAGTACTTC. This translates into CASSIGRRGYEQYF.

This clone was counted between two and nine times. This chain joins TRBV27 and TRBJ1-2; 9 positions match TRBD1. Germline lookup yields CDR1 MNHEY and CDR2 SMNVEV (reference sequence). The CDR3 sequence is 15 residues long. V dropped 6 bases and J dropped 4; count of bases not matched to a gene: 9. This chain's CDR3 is CASRSLDRGVYGYTF. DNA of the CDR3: TGTGCCAGCAGATCCTTAGACAGGGGGGTCTATGGCTACACCTTC.

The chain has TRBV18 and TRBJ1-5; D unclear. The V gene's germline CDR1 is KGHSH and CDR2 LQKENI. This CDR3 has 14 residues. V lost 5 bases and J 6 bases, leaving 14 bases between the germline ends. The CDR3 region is CASSGPPGVQPQHF. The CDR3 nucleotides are TGTGCCAGCTCAGGGCCCCCAGGCGTTCAGCCCCAGCATTTT.

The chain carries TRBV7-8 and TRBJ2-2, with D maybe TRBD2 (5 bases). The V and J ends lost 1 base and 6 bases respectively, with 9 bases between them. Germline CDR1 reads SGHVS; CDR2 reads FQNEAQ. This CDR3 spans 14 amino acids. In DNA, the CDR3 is TGTGCCAGCAGCTTAGGACCGGGATCCGGGGAGCTGTTTTTT. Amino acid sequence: CASSLGPGSGELFF.

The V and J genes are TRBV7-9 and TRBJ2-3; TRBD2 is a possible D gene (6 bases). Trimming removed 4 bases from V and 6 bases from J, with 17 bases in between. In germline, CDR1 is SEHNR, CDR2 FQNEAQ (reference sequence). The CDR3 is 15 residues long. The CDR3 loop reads CASSSDGGPEDTQYF. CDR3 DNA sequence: TGTGCCAGCAGCTCAGACGGAGGGCCGGAGGATACGCAGTATTTT.

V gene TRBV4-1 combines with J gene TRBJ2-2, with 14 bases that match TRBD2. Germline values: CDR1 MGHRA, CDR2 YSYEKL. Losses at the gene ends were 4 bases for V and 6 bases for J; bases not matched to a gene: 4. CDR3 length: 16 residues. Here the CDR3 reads CASSLGLAGGAGELFF. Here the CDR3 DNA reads TGCGCCAGCAGCCTCGGACTAGCGGGAGGTGCCGGGGAGCTGTTTTTT.

CDR3 DNA: TGTGCCAGCAGCTCCCTTATGGGCAACTACGAGCAGTACTTC. This gives the protein CASSSLMGNYEQYF. The chain couples TRBV7-9 to TRBJ2-7; D is unresolved. The CDR3 is 14 residues long. The ends were cut back, 4 bases at V and 3 bases at J, with 13 bases in the middle. The germline V gene encodes CDR1 SEHNR and CDR2 FQNEAQ (reference sequence).

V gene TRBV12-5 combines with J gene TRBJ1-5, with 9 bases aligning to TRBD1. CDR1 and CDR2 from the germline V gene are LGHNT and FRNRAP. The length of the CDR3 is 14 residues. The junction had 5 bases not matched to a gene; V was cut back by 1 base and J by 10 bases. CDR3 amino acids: CASGLGGQGQPQHF. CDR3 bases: TGTGCTAGTGGTTTGGGCGGACAGGGGCAACCCCAGCATTTT.

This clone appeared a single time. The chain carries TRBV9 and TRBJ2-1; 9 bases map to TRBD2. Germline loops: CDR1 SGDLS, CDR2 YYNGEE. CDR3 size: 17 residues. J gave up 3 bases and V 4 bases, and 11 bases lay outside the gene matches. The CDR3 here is CASSSPASGRYYNEQFF. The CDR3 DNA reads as TGTGCCAGCAGCAGTCCCGCCAGCGGGAGGTACTACAATGAGCAGTTCTTC.

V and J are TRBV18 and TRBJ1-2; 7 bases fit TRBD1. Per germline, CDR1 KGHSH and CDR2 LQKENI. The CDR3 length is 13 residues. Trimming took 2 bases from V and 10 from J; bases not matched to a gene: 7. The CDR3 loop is CASSPATGKVYTF. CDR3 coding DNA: TGTGCCAGCTCACCAGCGACAGGGAAGGTCTACACCTTC.

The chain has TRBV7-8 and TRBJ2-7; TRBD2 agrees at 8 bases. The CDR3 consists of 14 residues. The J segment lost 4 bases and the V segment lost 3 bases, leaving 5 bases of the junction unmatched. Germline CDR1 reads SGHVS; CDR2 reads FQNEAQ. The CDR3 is CASSFGREAYEQYF. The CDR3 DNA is TGTGCCAGCAGCTTCGGGCGGGAGGCTTACGAGCAGTACTTC. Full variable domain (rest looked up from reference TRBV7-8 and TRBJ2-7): GAGVSQSPRYKVAKRGQDVALRCDPISGHVSLFWYQQALGQGPEFLTYFQNEAQLDKSGLPSDRFFAERPEGSVSTLKIQRTQQEDSAVYLCASSFGREAYEQYFGPGTRLTVT.

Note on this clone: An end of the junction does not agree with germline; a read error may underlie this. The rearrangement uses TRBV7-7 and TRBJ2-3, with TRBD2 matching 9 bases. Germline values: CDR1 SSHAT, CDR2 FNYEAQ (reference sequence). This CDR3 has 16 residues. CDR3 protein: CASSLGTSSGTDTQYF. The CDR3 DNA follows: TGTGCTAGCAGCTTAGGGACTAGCTCCGGCACAGATACGCAGTATTTT.

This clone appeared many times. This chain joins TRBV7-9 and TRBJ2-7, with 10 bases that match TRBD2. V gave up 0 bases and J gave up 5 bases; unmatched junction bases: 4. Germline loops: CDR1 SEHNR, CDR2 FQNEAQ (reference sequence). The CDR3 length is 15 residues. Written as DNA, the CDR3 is TGTGCCAGCAGCTTAGCGAGCGGGAGGGCCCACGAGCAGTACTTC. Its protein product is CASSLASGRAHEQYF. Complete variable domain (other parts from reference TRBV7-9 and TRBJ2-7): DTGVSQNPRHKITKRGQNVTFRCDPISEHNRLYWYRQTLGQGPEFLTYFQNEAQLEKSRLLSDRFSAERPKGSFSTLEIQRTEQGDSAMYLCASSLASGRAHEQYFGPGTRLTVT.